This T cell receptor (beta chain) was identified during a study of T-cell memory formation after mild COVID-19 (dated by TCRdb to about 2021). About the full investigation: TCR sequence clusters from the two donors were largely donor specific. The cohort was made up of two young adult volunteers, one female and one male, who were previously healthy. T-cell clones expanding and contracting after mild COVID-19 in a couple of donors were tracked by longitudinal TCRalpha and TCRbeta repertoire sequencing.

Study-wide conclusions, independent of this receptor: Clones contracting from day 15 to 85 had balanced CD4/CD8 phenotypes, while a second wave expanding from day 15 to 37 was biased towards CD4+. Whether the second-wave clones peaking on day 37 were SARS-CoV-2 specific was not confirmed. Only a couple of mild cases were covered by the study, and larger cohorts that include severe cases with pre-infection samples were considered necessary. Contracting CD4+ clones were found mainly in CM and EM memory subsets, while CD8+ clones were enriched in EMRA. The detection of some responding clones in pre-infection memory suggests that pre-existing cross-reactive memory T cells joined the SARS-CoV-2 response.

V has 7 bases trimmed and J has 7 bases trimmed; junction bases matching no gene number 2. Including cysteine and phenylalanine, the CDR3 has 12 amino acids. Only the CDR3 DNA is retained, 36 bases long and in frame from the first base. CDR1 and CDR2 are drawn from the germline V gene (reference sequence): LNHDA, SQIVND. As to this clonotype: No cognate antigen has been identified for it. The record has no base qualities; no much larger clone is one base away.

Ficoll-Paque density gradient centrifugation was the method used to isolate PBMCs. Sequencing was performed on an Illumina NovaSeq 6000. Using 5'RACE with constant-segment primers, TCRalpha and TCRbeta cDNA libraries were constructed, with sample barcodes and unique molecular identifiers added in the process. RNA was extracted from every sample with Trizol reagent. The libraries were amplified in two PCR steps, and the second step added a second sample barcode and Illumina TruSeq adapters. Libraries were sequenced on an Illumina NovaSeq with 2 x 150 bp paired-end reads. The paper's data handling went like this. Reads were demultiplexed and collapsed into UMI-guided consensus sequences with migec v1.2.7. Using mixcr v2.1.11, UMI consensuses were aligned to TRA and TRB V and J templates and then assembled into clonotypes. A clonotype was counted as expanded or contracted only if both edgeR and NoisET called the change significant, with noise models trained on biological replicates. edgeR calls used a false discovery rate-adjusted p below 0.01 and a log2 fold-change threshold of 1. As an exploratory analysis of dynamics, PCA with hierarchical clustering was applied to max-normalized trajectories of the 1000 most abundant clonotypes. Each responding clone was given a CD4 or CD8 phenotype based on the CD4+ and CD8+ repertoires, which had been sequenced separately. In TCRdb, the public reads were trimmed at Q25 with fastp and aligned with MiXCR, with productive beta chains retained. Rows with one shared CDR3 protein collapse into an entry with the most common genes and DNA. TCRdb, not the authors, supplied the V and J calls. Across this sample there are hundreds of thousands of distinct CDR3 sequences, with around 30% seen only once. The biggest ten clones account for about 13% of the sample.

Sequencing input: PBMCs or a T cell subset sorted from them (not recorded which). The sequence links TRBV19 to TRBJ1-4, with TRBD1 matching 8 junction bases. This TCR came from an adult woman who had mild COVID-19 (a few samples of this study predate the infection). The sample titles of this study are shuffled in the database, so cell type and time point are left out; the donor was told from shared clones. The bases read TGTGCCAGTACAGGGGGCGGTGAAAAACTGTTTTTT. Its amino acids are CASTGGGEKLFF.